The sequence of this T cell receptor beta chain was determined in a study of blood T cell repertoires in COVID-19. Study overall: Samples representing acute and convalescent COVID-19 were sourced from the United States, Italy and Spain.

Using immunoSEQ multiplex PCR, the repertoire was profiled, and TCRdb retains in-frame clones only, with some absent. This sample has around 380,000 clones, with roughly four fifths found just once. The CDR3 sequence is 17 residues long. In germline, CDR1 is MDHEN, CDR2 SYDVKM. V was clipped by 6 bases and J by 11 bases; unmatched bases: 22. The sequencing sample was made of peripheral blood. This chain links TRBV28 with TRBJ1-1; 9 bases fit TRBD1. The receptor was isolated from a human donor with acute or convalescent COVID-19. The donor label of this sample is uncertain. In DNA form, the CDR3 reads TGTGCCAGCAGATACCTTATCCCGGGACAGGGTAGAGCGGCGGCTTTCTTT. Its translation: CASRYLIPGQGRAAAFF. Based on the CDR3 plus reference TRBV28 and TRBJ1-1, the full variable domain is DVKVTQSSRYLVKRTGEKVFLECVQDMDHENMFWYRQDPGLGLRLIYFSYDVKMKEKGDIPEGYSVSREKKERFSLILESASTNQTSMYLCASRYLIPGQGRAAAFFGQGTRLTVV.